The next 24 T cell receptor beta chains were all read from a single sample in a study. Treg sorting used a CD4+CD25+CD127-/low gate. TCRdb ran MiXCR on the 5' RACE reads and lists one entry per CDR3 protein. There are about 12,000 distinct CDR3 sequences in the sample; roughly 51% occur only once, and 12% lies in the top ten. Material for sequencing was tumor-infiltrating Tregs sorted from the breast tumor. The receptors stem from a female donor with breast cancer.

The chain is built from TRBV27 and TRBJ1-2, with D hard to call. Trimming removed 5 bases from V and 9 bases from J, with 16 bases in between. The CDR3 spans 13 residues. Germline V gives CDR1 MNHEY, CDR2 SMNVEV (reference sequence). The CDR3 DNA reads TGTGCCAGCAGTGGCAGGCTGTGGGTTCGCTACACCTTC. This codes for CASSGRLWVRYTF.

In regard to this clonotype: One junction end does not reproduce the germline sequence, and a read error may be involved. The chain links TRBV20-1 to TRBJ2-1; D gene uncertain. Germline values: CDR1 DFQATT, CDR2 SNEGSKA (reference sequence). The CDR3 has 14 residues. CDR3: CSARDFRSYNEQFF. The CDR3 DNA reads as TGCAGTGCTAGAGATTTCAGATCCTACAACGAGCAGTTCTTC.

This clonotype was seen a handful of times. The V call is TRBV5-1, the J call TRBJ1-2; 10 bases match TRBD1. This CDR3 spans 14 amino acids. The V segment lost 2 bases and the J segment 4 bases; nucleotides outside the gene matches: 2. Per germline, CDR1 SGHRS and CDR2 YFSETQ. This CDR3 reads CASSLRQGAYGYTF. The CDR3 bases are TGCGCCAGCAGCTTAAGACAGGGGGCCTATGGCTACACCTTC.

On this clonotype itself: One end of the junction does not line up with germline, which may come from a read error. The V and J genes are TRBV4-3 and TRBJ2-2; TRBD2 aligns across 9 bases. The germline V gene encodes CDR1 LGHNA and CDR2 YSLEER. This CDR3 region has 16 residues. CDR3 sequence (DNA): TGTGCCAGCAGCCCCAACGGGCGGGAGGGCACCGGGGAGCTGTTTTTT. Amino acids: CASSPNGREGTGELFF.

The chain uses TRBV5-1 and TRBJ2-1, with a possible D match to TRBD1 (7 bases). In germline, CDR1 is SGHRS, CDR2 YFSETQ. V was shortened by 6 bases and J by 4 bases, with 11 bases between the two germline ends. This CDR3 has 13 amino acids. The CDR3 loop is CASTSGGYNEQFF. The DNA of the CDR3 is TGCGCCAGCACTTCAGGGGGGTACAATGAGCAGTTCTTC.

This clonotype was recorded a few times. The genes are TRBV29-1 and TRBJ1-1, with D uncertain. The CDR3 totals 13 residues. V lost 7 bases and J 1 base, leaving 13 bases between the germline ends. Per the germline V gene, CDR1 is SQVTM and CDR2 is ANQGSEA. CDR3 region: CSATFTENTEAFF. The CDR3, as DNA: TGCAGCGCTACATTTACAGAGAACACTGAAGCTTTCTTT.

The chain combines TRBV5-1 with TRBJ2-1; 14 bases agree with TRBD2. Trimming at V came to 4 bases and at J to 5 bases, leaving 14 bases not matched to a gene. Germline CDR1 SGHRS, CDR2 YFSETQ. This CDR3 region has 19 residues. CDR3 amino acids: CASSRTRLAGGPSNNEQFF. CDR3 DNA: TGCGCCAGCAGCCGAACTCGACTAGCGGGAGGGCCAAGCAACAATGAGCAGTTCTTC.

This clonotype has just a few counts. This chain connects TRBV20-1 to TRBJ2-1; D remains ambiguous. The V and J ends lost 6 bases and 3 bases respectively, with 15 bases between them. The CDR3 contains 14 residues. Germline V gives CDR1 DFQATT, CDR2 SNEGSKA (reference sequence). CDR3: CSATIGLFYNEQFF. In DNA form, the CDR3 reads TGCAGTGCCACCATAGGGCTATTCTACAATGAGCAGTTCTTC.

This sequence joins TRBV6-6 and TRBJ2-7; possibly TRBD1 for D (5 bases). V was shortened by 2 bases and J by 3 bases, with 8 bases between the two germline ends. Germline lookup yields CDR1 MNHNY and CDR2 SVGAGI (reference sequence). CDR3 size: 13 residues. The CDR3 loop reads CASSYGANYEQYF. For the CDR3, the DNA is TGTGCCAGCAGTTACGGGGCTAACTACGAGCAGTACTTC.

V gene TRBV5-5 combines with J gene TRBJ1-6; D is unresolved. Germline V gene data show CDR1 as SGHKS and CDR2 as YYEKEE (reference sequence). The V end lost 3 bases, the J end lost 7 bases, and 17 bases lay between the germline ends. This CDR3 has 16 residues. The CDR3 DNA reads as TGTGCCAGCAGCTCTCATGGACCCTCGAGGAATTCACCCCTCCACTTT. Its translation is CASSSHGPSRNSPLHF.

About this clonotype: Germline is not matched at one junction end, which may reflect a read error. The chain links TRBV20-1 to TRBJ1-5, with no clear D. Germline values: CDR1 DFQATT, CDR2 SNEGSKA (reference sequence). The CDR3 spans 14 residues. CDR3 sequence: CGARARYSNQPQHF. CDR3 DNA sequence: TGCGGTGCTAGAGCACGGTATAGCAATCAGCCCCAGCATTTT.

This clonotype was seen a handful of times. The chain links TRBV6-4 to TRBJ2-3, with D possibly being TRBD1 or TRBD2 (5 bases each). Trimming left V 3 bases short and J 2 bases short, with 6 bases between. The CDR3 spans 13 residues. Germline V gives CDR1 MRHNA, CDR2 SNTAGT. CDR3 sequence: CASSEGVTDTQYF. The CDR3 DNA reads TGTGCCAGCAGTGAGGGGGTCACAGATACGCAGTATTTT.

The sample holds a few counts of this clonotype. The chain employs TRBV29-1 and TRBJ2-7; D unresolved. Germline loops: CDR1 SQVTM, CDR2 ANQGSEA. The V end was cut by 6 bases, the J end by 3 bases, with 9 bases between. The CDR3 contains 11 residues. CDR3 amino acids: CSVKDDYEQYF. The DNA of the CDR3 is TGCAGCGTAAAGGACGACTACGAGCAGTACTTC.

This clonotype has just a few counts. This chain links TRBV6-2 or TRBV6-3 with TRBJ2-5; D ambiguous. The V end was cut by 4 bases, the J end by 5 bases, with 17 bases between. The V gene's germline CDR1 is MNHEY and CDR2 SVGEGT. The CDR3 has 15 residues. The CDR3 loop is CASSWKRVGRETQYF. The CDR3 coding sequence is TGTGCCAGCAGTTGGAAACGGGTCGGACGGGAGACCCAGTACTTC.

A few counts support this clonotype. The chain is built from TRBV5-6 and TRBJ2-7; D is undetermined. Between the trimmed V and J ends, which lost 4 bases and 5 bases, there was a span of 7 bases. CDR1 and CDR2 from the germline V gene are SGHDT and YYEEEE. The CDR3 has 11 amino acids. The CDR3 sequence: CASSRYNEQYV. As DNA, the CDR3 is TGTGCCAGCAGCCGTTACAACGAGCAGTACGTC.

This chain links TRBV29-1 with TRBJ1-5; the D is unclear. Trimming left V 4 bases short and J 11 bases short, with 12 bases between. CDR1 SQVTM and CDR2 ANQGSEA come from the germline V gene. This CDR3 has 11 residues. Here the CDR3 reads CSVVADVAQHF. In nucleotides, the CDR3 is TGCAGCGTTGTAGCGGACGTGGCCCAGCATTTT.

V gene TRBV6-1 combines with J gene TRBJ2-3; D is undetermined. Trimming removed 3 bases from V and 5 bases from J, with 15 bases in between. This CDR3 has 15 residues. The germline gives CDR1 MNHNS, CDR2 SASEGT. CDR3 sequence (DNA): TGTGCCAGCAGTGAGTTTGGCCCGCGAGGAGATACGCAGTATTTT. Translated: CASSEFGPRGDTQYF.

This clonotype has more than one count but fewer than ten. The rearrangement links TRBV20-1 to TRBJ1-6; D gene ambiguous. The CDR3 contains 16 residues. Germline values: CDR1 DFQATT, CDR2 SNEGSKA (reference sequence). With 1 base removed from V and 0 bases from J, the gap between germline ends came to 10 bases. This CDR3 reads CSARVPSISYNSPLHF. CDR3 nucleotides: TGCAGTGCTAGAGTCCCATCGATCTCCTATAATTCACCCCTCCACTTT.

As DNA, the CDR3 is TGTGCCAGCAGCCGCGGGGACAGCTCCTACGAGCAGTACTTC. Its translation is CASSRGDSSYEQYF. The V call is TRBV7-7, the J call TRBJ2-7; TRBD1 is a possible D gene (7 bases). The CDR3 consists of 14 residues. Trimming removed 5 bases from V and 0 bases from J, with 11 bases in between. The V gene's germline CDR1 is SSHAT and CDR2 FNYEAQ (reference sequence).

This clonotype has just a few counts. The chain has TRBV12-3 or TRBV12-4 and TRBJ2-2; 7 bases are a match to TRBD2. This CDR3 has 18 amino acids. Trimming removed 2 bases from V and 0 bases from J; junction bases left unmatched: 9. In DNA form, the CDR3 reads TGTGCCAGCAGTTTAAGGGTTCTAGCGGTAGCGAACACCGGGGAGCTGTTTTTT. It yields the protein CASSLRVLAVANTGELFF.

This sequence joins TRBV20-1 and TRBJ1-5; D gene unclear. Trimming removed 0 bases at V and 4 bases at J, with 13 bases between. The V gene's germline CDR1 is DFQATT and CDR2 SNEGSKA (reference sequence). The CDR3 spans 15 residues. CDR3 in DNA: TGCAGTGCTAGAGATGGTCGGTCACTTAATCAGCCCCAGCATTTT. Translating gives CSARDGRSLNQPQHF.

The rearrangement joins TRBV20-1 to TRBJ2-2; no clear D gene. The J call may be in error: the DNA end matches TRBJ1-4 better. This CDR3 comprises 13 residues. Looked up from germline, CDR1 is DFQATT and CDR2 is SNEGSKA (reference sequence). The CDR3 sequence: CSAHGLYNEKLFF. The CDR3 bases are TGCAGTGCTCATGGACTGTATAATGAAAAACTGTTTTTT.

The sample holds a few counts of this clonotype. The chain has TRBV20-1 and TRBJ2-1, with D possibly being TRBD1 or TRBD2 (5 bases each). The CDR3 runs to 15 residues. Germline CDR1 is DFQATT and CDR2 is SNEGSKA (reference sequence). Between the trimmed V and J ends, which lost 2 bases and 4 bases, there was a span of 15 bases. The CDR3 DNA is TGCAGTGCTAGAAAGAGTAGGGACGTATACAATGAGCAGTTCTTC. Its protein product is CSARKSRDVYNEQFF.

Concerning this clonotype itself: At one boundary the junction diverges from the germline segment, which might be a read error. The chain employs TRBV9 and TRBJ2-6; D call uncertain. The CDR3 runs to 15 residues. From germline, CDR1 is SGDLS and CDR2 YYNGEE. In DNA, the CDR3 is TGTGCCCGCAGCGTAGAGGATTCTGGGGCCAACGTCCTGACTTTC. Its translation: CARSVEDSGANVLTF. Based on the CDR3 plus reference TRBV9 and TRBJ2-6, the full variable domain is DSGVTQTPKHLITATGQRVTLRCSPRSGDLSVYWYQQSLDQGLQFLIQYYNGEERAKGNILERFSAQQFPDLHSELNLSSLELGDSALYFCARSVEDSGANVLTFGAGSRLTVL.